The 14 T cell receptor beta chains listed next were all sequenced from one sample in a study of T cell responses to AZD1222 COVID-19 vaccine. The table came from immunoSEQ multiplex PCR; TCRdb's copy has only in-frame clones and leaves some out. The data hold approximately 120,000 clones, with about 89% observed a single time. The material sequenced was peripheral blood, taken on day 0 of MenACWY control vaccination. These receptors all stem from an adult in good health.

The sample holds one count of this clone. This rearrangement joins TRBV6-6 to TRBJ2-7, with D hard to call. Germline loops: CDR1 MNHNY, CDR2 SVGAGI (reference sequence). Trimming removed 5 bases at V and 2 bases at J, with 4 bases between. This CDR3 spans 11 amino acids. CDR3 bases: TGTGCCAGCAGTAGGGCCTACGAGCAGTACTTC. Its translation: CASSRAYEQYF.

The chain has TRBV7-9 and TRBJ2-1; no reliable D call. In germline, CDR1 is SEHNR, CDR2 FQNEAQ (reference sequence). The V gene lost 2 bases and the J gene lost 6 bases, with 8 bases spanning the gap. The length of the CDR3 is 13 residues. CDR3 nucleotide sequence: TGTGCCAGCAGCTTAAGCCTAACCAATGAGCAGTTCTTC. It encodes CASSLSLTNEQFF.

This clone is a singleton in its sample. This chain joins TRBV7-2 and TRBJ2-3; TRBD2 agrees at 13 bases. The CDR3 consists of 16 residues. V lost 0 bases to trimming and J lost 6 bases; unmatched junction nucleotides: 3. Germline loops: CDR1 SGHTA, CDR2 FQGNSA. This chain's CDR3 is CASSLALAGGLDTQYF. CDR3 DNA sequence: TGTGCCAGCAGCTTAGCACTAGCGGGAGGGTTGGATACGCAGTATTTT.

The chain recombines TRBV6-5 with TRBJ1-2, with TRBD1 identical over 9 bases. The CDR3 spans 14 residues. Germline values: CDR1 MNHEY, CDR2 SVGAGI. V lost 7 bases, J lost 4 bases, and 7 bases stayed unmatched. The CDR3 nucleotides read TGTGCCAGCACCCCGGACAGGGGCGGCTATGGCTACACCTTC. It yields the protein CASTPDRGGYGYTF.

The chain links TRBV4-1 to TRBJ1-5; D is unresolved. The germline V gene has CDR1 MGHRA and CDR2 YSYEKL. CDR3 length: 13 amino acids. With 3 bases removed from V and 11 bases from J, the gap between germline ends came to 14 bases. The CDR3 loop is CASSQGSASAQHF. The CDR3 DNA follows: TGCGCCAGCAGCCAGGGTTCAGCCTCGGCCCAGCATTTT.

The gene calls are TRBV5-1 and TRBJ1-5, with D hard to call. CDR3 length: 16 amino acids. The ends were cut back, 0 bases at V and 2 bases at J, with 12 bases in the middle. Per the germline V gene, CDR1 is SGHRS and CDR2 is YFSETQ. The CDR3 bases are TGCGCCAGCAGCTTGGAATCCCCTGGGGGCAATCAGCCCCAGCATTTT. Its protein is CASSLESPGGNQPQHF. The whole variable domain, filled in from reference TRBV5-1 and TRBJ1-5, reads KAGVTQTPRYLIKTRGQQVTLSCSPISGHRSVSWYQQTPGQGLQFLFEYFSETQRNKGNFPGRFSGRQFSNSRSEMNVSTLELGDSALYLCASSLESPGGNQPQHFGDGTRLSIL.

V gene TRBV24-1 combines with J gene TRBJ1-3; TRBD1 is a possible D gene (5 bases). The V end was cut by 7 bases, the J end by 0 bases, with 12 bases between. Germline lookup yields CDR1 KGHDR and CDR2 SFDVKD. This CDR3 contains 15 residues. Here the CDR3 reads CATRGQRYSGNTIYF. The CDR3 DNA follows: TGTGCCACCAGGGGGCAGAGGTACTCTGGAAACACCATATATTTT.

The chain recombines TRBV11-1 with TRBJ2-7; perhaps D is TRBD1 or TRBD2 (6 bases each). The germline V and J ends were trimmed by 4 bases and 3 bases, with 13 bases remaining between them. CDR1 SGHAT and CDR2 FQDESV come from the germline V gene (reference sequence). The CDR3 length is 14 residues. The CDR3 region is CASSSDRRVYEQYF. CDR3 in DNA: TGTGCCAGCAGCTCCGACAGGAGGGTCTACGAGCAGTACTTC.

The chain carries TRBV7-2 and TRBJ2-3, with 10 bases matching TRBD2. V dropped 5 bases and J dropped 6; count of bases not matched to a gene: 8. The germline V gene has CDR1 SGHTA and CDR2 FQGNSA. The CDR3 extends over 15 amino acids. CDR3 protein: CASSASGRASDTQYF. CDR3 coding DNA: TGTGCCAGCAGCGCCAGCGGGAGGGCCAGCGATACGCAGTATTTT.

This chain links TRBV27 with TRBJ1-6; possible D gene TRBD1, 5 bases. The length of the CDR3 is 14 residues. Germline CDR1 is MNHEY and CDR2 is SMNVEV (reference sequence). V gave up 2 bases and J gave up 10 bases, with 12 bases separating them. Here the CDR3 DNA reads TGTGCCAGCAGTTTAAGGGGTTTTAACTCACCCCTCCACTTT. It encodes CASSLRGFNSPLHF.

The chain carries TRBV7-9 and TRBJ1-5; maybe TRBD1 (5 bases). This CDR3 is built from 12 residues. V lost 3 bases and J lost 9, with 9 bases in between. Germline V CDR1 and CDR2: SEHNR, FQNEAQ (reference sequence). The CDR3 loop reads CASSLDTRPQHF. The CDR3 DNA reads TGTGCCAGCAGCTTGGACACGCGGCCCCAGCATTTT.

This clone was recorded at least ten times. The chain couples TRBV6-4 to TRBJ2-3; unclear D gene. V was clipped by 3 bases and J by 1 base, with 11 bases between them. The CDR3 covers 15 residues. CDR1 is MRHNA and CDR2 is SNTAGT in the germline V gene. The DNA of the CDR3 is TGTGCCAGCAGTGAGGGTGGTTCTGGCACAGATACGCAGTATTTT. Translation: CASSEGGSGTDTQYF.

The chain couples TRBV18 to TRBJ2-1; D uncertain. With 2 bases removed from V and 0 bases from J, the gap between germline ends came to 17 bases. From germline, CDR1 is KGHSH and CDR2 LQKENI. The CDR3 has 18 residues. The CDR3 protein is CASSPKAGQPSSYNEQFF. CDR3 DNA sequence: TGTGCCAGCTCACCAAAGGCCGGGCAGCCCAGCTCCTACAATGAGCAGTTCTTC.

CDR3 protein: CASSEAVVEEELFF. The CDR3 coding sequence is TGTGCCAGCAGTGAAGCGGTCGTGGAGGAGGAGCTGTTTTTT. This chain joins TRBV2 and TRBJ2-2; D might be TRBD2 (5 bases). Germline lookup yields CDR1 SNHLY and CDR2 FYNNEI. The CDR3 has 14 residues. Between the trimmed V and J ends, which lost 0 bases and 10 bases, there was a span of 12 bases.